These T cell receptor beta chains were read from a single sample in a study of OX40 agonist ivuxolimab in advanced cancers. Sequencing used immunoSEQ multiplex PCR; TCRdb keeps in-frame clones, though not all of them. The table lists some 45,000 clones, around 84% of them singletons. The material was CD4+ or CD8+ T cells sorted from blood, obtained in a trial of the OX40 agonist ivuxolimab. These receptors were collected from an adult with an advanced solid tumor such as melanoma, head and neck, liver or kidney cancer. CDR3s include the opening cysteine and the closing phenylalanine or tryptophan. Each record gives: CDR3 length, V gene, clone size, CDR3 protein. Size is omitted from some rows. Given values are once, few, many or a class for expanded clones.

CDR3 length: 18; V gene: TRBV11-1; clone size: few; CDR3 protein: CASSASTGTGILSYGYTF
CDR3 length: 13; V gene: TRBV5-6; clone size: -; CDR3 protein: CASSFKMDPEAFF
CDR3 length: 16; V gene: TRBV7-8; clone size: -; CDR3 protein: CASSLSTSSYNSPLHF
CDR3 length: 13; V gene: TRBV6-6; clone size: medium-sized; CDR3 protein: CASRPGRVTEAFF
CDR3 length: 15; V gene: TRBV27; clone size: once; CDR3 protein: CASSRWGIGNQPQHF
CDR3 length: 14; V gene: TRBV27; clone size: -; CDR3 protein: CASSTSAPYQPQHF
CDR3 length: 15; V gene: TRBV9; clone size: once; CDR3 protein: CASSAGTGFSYGYTF
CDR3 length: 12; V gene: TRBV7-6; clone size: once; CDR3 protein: CASSLKFNEQFF
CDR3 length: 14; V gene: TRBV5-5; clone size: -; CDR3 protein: CASSRGQATGELFF
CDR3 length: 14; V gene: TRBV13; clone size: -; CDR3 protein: CASSLSGTPETQYF
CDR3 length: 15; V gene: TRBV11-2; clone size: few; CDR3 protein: CASSLYGGAPDTQYF
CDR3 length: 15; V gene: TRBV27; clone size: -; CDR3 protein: CASSLGTPERNEQFF
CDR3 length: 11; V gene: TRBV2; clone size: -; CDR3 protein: CASSGNNEQFF
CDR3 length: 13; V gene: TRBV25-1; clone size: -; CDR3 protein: CASSERGPETQYF
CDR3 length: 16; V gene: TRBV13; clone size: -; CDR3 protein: CASSSRRSSGTDTQYF
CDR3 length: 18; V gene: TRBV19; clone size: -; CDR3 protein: CASSPTLWPPTVTYEQYF
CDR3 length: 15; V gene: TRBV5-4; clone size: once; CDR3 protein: CASSLARDRNTEAFF
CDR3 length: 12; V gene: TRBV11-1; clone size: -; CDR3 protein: CASSHGLAGANF
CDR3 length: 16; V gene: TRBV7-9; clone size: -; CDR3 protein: CASSQSAGLKRDTQYF
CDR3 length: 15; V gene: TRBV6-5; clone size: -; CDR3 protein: CASSKGQFYNSPLHF
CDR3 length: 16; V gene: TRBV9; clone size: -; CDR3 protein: CASSVASGAVNEKLFF
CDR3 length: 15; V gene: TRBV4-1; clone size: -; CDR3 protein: CASSPKAQVNQPQHF
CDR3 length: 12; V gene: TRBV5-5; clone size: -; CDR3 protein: CASSMTVDEQYF
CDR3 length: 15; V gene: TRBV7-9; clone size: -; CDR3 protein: CASSQEGQGGYEQYF
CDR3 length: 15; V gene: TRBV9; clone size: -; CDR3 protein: CASSPGWGSTDTQYF
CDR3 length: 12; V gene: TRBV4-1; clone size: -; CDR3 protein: CASSQEYNEQFF
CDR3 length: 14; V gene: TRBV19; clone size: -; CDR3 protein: CASSAAGGSYEQYF